A selection of T cell receptor beta chains follows, all from one sample in a study of shared clonotypes between healthy human individuals. Data came from immunoSEQ multiplex PCR; TCRdb stores just in-frame clones and leaves some out. The sample holds a few million clones, more than 85% seen once. Material: naive CD4+ T cells from PBMCs. The receptors were gathered from a man in his late teens or twenties in good health. Some clones in this sample may be carry-over from other donors' samples. CDR3s include the opening cysteine and the closing phenylalanine or tryptophan.

TRBJ1-1 TRBV5-1 CASSFSGVNTEAFF
TRBJ2-5 TRBV4-2 CASSRGTQETQYF
TRBJ2-7 TRBV7-3 CASSLDGGPYEQYF
TRBJ2-7 TRBV15 CATSTGQGYEQYF
TRBJ2-4 TRBV18 CASSPERALNIQYF
TRBJ2-7 TRBV15 CATSRGPSGSQYEQYF
TRBJ1-2 TRBV5-4 CASSLVTDVGGYTF
TRBJ2-1 TRBV10-3 CAISGDPGTATTYNEQFF
TRBJ2-1 TRBV5-1 CASSLAAGTPLNEQFF
TRBJ1-2 TRBV7-9 CASSLWGQGVNYGYTF
TRBJ1-1 TRBV28 CASSLGTATEAFF
TRBJ2-1 TRBV6-1 CASNRQALGGNEQFF
TRBJ1-1 TRBV28 CASSLLMNTEAFF
TRBJ1-5 TRBV19 CASSMGTGGRGDQPQHF
TRBJ2-7 TRBV9 CASSRVGSLWEQYF
TRBJ1-5 TRBV28 CASSKGRLLNQPQHF
TRBJ2-5 TRBV30 CAWARLTSGETQYF
TRBJ2-1 TRBV30 CALTEYNEQFF
TRBJ1-3 TRBV7-8 CASSLPGSGNTIYF
TRBJ2-2 TRBV19 CASISALPGDTGELFF
TRBJ2-2 TRBV7-3 CASSAQGFPGELFF
TRBJ1-1 TRBV18 CASSPPGGLGTEAFF
TRBJ1-1 TRBV28 CASSSPGQGGKNTEAFF
TRBJ1-5 TRBV9 CASSIDQYQPQHF
TRBJ2-7 TRBV28 CASSLSGRGTYEQYF
TRBJ2-3 TRBV7-2 CASSLVRLAGGGTDTQYF
TRBJ1-4 TRBV7-2 CASSLGGQKEKLFF
TRBJ2-7 TRBV5-1 CASSLNGFPIEQYF